This is a list of T cell receptor beta chains from one sample in a study of regulatory T cells in long-lasting Graves disease. One entry per CDR3 protein, called by TCRdb with MiXCR from the multiplex PCR reads. This sample has approximately 470,000 distinct CDR3 sequences, with 20% found just once. The sample was peripheral blood mononuclear cells (PBMCs), taken when the disease was refractory, from a patient treated with antithyroid drugs. These receptors were collected from a female donor with Graves disease. Both conserved end residues are part of each CDR3.

J	V	length	CDR3
TRBJ2-7	TRBV7-9	16	CASSLGELAGGTEQYF
TRBJ2-7	TRBV7-9	13	CASSSRDSHEQYF
TRBJ2-7	TRBV4-1	17	CASSQRDTGTDVYEQYF
TRBJ2-5	TRBV12-3/TRBV12-4	15	CASSRRTGGKETQYF
TRBJ2-5	TRBV5-1	14	CASSFFGNKETQYF
TRBJ2-7	TRBV7-9	15	CASSPLRGESYEQYF
TRBJ2-7	TRBV7-8	14	CASSLRRHSYEQYF
TRBJ2-7	TRBV6-1	14	CASSTLQGVWEQYF
TRBJ1-4	TRBV9	15	CASSPGGSLNEKLFF
TRBJ2-7	TRBV7-3	14	CASSPQAGDYEQYF
TRBJ1-5	TRBV6-1	13	CASRGASNQPQHF
TRBJ2-7	TRBV28	12	CASSFRAYEQYF
TRBJ2-4	TRBV7-9	14	CASSSPGGKNIQYF
TRBJ2-5	TRBV12-3/TRBV12-4	15	CASSLALAGQETQYF
TRBJ1-1	TRBV28	16	CASSLYVGGMNTEAFF
TRBJ1-6	TRBV20-1	14	CSARETVYNSPLHF
TRBJ2-1	TRBV6-2/TRBV6-3	15	CASSVTGDTYNEQFF
TRBJ2-2	TRBV30	13	CAWTATNTGELFF
TRBJ1-2	TRBV6-1	15	CASSEAGAVGYGYTF
TRBJ2-7	TRBV28	14	CASSRVGVPYEQYF
TRBJ1-4	TRBV6-1	16	CASSHQSGGLNEKLFF
TRBJ2-7	TRBV6-1	14	CASRSTSGRSEQYF
TRBJ2-7	TRBV12-3/TRBV12-4	16	CASIDSGAGEFDEQYF
TRBJ2-5	TRBV30	15	CASLPIGLNQETQYF
TRBJ2-5	TRBV27	14	CASSPRLGIGTQYF
TRBJ2-5	TRBV7-9	13	CASSAGQGYERYF
TRBJ2-5	TRBV12-3/TRBV12-4	14	CASSFSAGEETQYF
TRBJ1-2	TRBV6-2/TRBV6-3	15	CASSYDLGGLYGYTF
TRBJ1-2	TRBV6-1	15	CASSDTGVPYYGYTF
TRBJ1-2	TRBV2	13	CASISPRLYGYTF
TRBJ2-7	TRBV27	14	CASSFRGVDYEQYF
TRBJ2-5	TRBV27	12	CASWVTGETQYF
TRBJ1-6	TRBV28	15	CASSGPNLINSPLHF
TRBJ2-5	TRBV7-8	19	CASSPRRGLAGVGQETQYF
TRBJ1-6	TRBV28	13	CASSLPGTSPLHF
TRBJ2-7	TRBV5-1	14	CASRTGTGGHEQYF
TRBJ1-1	TRBV20-1	16	CSARDRRYSVNTEAFF
TRBJ2-7	TRBV29-1	16	CSVEGKLAGRAYEQYF
TRBJ2-5	TRBV20-1	15	CSARAPDTNAETQYF
TRBJ1-2	TRBV28	14	CASTLGTANDGYTF
TRBJ2-7	TRBV30	13	CAWSWDRDYEQYF
TRBJ1-1	TRBV6-1	14	CASRSGGSNTEAFF
TRBJ1-1	TRBV25-1	16	CASSEWSRSGDTEAFF
TRBJ2-1	TRBV27	14	CASSPGTTNNEQFF
TRBJ2-5	TRBV7-2	14	CASSPGLNQETQYF
TRBJ2-4	TRBV20-1	17	CSALRVFRVMDKNIQYF
TRBJ1-3	TRBV18	16	CASSPNPRFSGNTIYF
TRBJ2-4	TRBV10-2	16	CASSELWSPLKNIQYF
TRBJ2-3	TRBV5-1	14	CASSHTRAPDTQYF
TRBJ2-7	TRBV11-2	14	CASSSTFPPYEQYF
TRBJ1-1	TRBV6-1	13	CASSRQGIAEAFF
TRBJ2-7	TRBV19	15	CASSMTASSSYEQYF
TRBJ2-1	TRBV2	14	CASSPGLAGLYAFF